This T cell receptor beta chain is drawn from a study of T cell responses to AZD1222 COVID-19 vaccine. Findings and limits, study-wide: Possibly, clonal diversity was underestimated; donors were largely white British and included more females. Increases in Spike-specific TCR breadth and depth were seen after two AZD1222 doses. There were vaccine-associated CD4 TCRs across spike, dominant at 160-218 and 743-854. Regions left unmutated in variants are reportedly the target of nearly half of spike-specific TCRs.

On this clone: The target antigen is unknown.

The CDR3 has 14 amino acids. Germline V lookup: CDR1 SGHRS, CDR2 YFSETQ. V dropped 4 bases and J dropped 4; count of bases not matched to a gene: 5. TCRdb keeps only in-frame clones here, not all; method: immunoSEQ multiplex PCR. The data show approximately 70,000 clones, approximately 90% seen once. This sequence originates from an adult who received the MenACWY meningococcal vaccine as a control. The chain recombines TRBV5-1 with TRBJ1-2, with 9 bases identical to TRBD1. The starting material was peripheral blood, obtained 28 days after the second dose of the MenACWY control vaccine. The CDR3 protein is CASSLGGQGYGYTF. CDR3 nucleotides: TGCGCCAGCAGCCTAGGGGGACAGGGCTATGGCTACACCTTC. Full variable domain (remainder filled in from reference TRBV5-1 and TRBJ1-2): KAGVTQTPRYLIKTRGQQVTLSCSPISGHRSVSWYQQTPGQGLQFLFEYFSETQRNKGNFPGRFSGRQFSNSRSEMNVSTLELGDSALYLCASSLGGQGYGYTFGSGTRLTVV.